A selection of T cell receptor beta chains follows, all from one sample in a study of metastatic and nonmetastatic thyroid tumors. MiXCR reprocessed the PCR reads for TCRdb. Among more than 9,000 clones listed, approximately 30% were seen once. Sequenced material: adjacent normal tissue. The receptors come from a female donor with papillary thyroid cancer or a benign thyroid nodule (not recorded which). Some clones in this sample may be carry-over from other donors' samples. CDR3s include the opening cysteine and the closing phenylalanine or tryptophan. D genes are given only for firm matches.

v_call: TRBV20-1; d_call: TRBD2; j_call: TRBJ2-1; cdr3_aa: CSATYTGTSRNEQFF
v_call: TRBV11-2; d_call: TRBD2; j_call: TRBJ2-7; cdr3_aa: CASSLRSGRGYNEQYF
v_call: TRBV2; d_call: NA; j_call: TRBJ1-2; cdr3_aa: CASSSGLGLGGYTF
v_call: TRBV27; d_call: NA; j_call: TRBJ2-5; cdr3_aa: CASSLFGGPRETQYF
v_call: TRBV20-1; d_call: TRBD1; j_call: TRBJ1-1; cdr3_aa: CSARKQGASSEAFF
v_call: TRBV10-3; d_call: TRBD1; j_call: TRBJ1-6; cdr3_aa: CAISDPGQGGSPLHF
v_call: TRBV6-1; d_call: NA; j_call: TRBJ1-5; cdr3_aa: CASSHEGSQPQHF
v_call: TRBV12-3/TRBV12-4; d_call: NA; j_call: TRBJ1-5; cdr3_aa: CASSLGASNQPQHF
v_call: TRBV6-1; d_call: NA; j_call: TRBJ1-1; cdr3_aa: CASSVQSLLTEAFF
v_call: TRBV11-2; d_call: NA; j_call: TRBJ1-1; cdr3_aa: CASSPRQDPRDTEAFF
v_call: TRBV12-3/TRBV12-4; d_call: NA; j_call: TRBJ2-1; cdr3_aa: CASSLLLYNEQFF
v_call: TRBV5-1; d_call: TRBD1; j_call: TRBJ1-2; cdr3_aa: CASSLEPGTAYGYTF
v_call: TRBV2; d_call: NA; j_call: TRBJ2-5; cdr3_aa: CASSEIAGGETQYF
v_call: TRBV11-3; d_call: TRBD2; j_call: TRBJ2-7; cdr3_aa: CASSLGESLEGGPVPYEQCF
v_call: TRBV20-1; d_call: TRBD1; j_call: TRBJ2-7; cdr3_aa: CSARDRRYEQYF
v_call: TRBV12-5; d_call: NA; j_call: TRBJ2-7; cdr3_aa: CASGLVFGEQYF
v_call: TRBV27; d_call: NA; j_call: TRBJ1-2; cdr3_aa: CASSLLAGDGYTF
v_call: TRBV18; d_call: NA; j_call: TRBJ1-4; cdr3_aa: CASSLTGLGEKLFF
v_call: TRBV20-1; d_call: NA; j_call: TRBJ1-3; cdr3_aa: CSARDPRDGGNTIYF
v_call: TRBV7-2; d_call: NA; j_call: TRBJ2-3; cdr3_aa: CASSLESTVDTQYF